These T cell receptor beta chains were read from a single sample in a study of T cells in Graves' hyperthyroidism and ophthalmopathy. TCRdb reanalysed the multiplex PCR reads using MiXCR and keeps one entry per CDR3 protein. The profile shows roughly 350,000 distinct CDR3 sequences, roughly an eighth of them singletons. Sequencing input: blood. These receptors came from a woman aged 40 to 55 with Graves' ophthalmopathy. Both conserved end residues are part of each CDR3. A D gene is named only where the DNA matches it firmly. Rows may omit the clone size; those that give it use once, few, many or a size class.

v_call: TRBV27; d_call: -; clone_size: many; j_call: TRBJ2-3; cdr3_nt: TGTGCCAGCAGTTTTTACAGGGCAGATACGCAGTATTTT; cdr3_aa: CASSFYRADTQYF
v_call: TRBV28; d_call: TRBD2; clone_size: many; j_call: TRBJ2-1; cdr3_nt: TGTGCCAGCAGCATAAGAGCTAGCGGGAGCTTTTGCAATGAGCAGTTCTTC; cdr3_aa: CASSIRASGSFCNEQFF
v_call: TRBV27; d_call: -; clone_size: many; j_call: TRBJ2-1; cdr3_nt: TGTGCCAGCAGACTTATAGGGGTCGGGAGCTCCTACAATGAGCAGTTCTTC; cdr3_aa: CASRLIGVGSSYNEQFF
v_call: TRBV27; d_call: TRBD1; clone_size: -; j_call: TRBJ2-5; cdr3_nt: TGTGCCAGCATTCGGGACAGGAGGGGAGAGACCCAGTACTTC; cdr3_aa: CASIRDRRGETQYF
v_call: TRBV11-3; d_call: -; clone_size: -; j_call: TRBJ2-3; cdr3_nt: TGTGCCAACAGCTACGGACTACGAATATCGACCTCACAATCTACAGATACGCAGTATTTT; cdr3_aa: CANSYGLRISTSQSTDTQYF
v_call: TRBV6-9; d_call: TRBD1; clone_size: -; j_call: TRBJ1-2; cdr3_nt: TGTGCCAGCAGTTGGCAGGGGGTCGTATACTATGGCTACACCTTC; cdr3_aa: CASSWQGVVYYGYTF
v_call: TRBV7-8; d_call: -; clone_size: many; j_call: TRBJ1-6; cdr3_nt: TGTGCCAGCAGCTTAATTCTCGGGGGCTTGTCGCATTCACCCCTCCACTTT; cdr3_aa: CASSLILGGLSHSPLHF
v_call: TRBV2; d_call: -; clone_size: many; j_call: TRBJ1-5; cdr3_nt: TGTGCCAGCAGTGCGGCCCGATATCAGCCCCAGCATTTT; cdr3_aa: CASSAARYQPQHF
v_call: TRBV29-1; d_call: -; clone_size: few; j_call: TRBJ1-5; cdr3_nt: TGCAGCGTTGTTGGGGGCGAGGGGGAGGGGGGCAATCAGCCCCAGCATTTT; cdr3_aa: CSVVGGEGEGGNQPQHF
v_call: TRBV25-1; d_call: -; clone_size: many; j_call: TRBJ2-1; cdr3_nt: TGTGCCAGCGCCCCCATTGGGCGGGATGAGCAGTTCTTC; cdr3_aa: CASAPIGRDEQFF
v_call: TRBV2; d_call: TRBD1; clone_size: many; j_call: TRBJ1-5; cdr3_nt: TGTGCCAGCAACGAACAGGGGCCCAATCAGCCCCAGCATTTT; cdr3_aa: CASNEQGPNQPQHF
v_call: TRBV5-6; d_call: -; clone_size: -; j_call: TRBJ2-1; cdr3_nt: TGTGCCAGCAGCTTGGGATCGGGGCACTCCTACAATGAGCAGTTCTTC; cdr3_aa: CASSLGSGHSYNEQFF
v_call: TRBV7-2; d_call: TRBD2; clone_size: many; j_call: TRBJ2-7; cdr3_nt: TGTGCCAGCAGTTCACCGGGACTAGCGACCTACGAGCAGTACTTC; cdr3_aa: CASSSPGLATYEQYF
v_call: TRBV5-6; d_call: TRBD1; clone_size: -; j_call: TRBJ1-6; cdr3_nt: TGTGCCAGTCAGGGGGCCTATAATTCACCCCTCCACTTT; cdr3_aa: CASQGAYNSPLHF
v_call: TRBV30; d_call: -; clone_size: few; j_call: TRBJ1-5; cdr3_nt: TGTGCCTGGAGTCCCGACAGGAGCAATCAGCCCCAGCATTTT; cdr3_aa: CAWSPDRSNQPQHF
v_call: TRBV4-1; d_call: -; clone_size: -; j_call: TRBJ2-7; cdr3_nt: TGCGCCAGCAGCCAAGATCCTCGGGACGAGCAGTACTTC; cdr3_aa: CASSQDPRDEQYF
v_call: TRBV9; d_call: TRBD2; clone_size: few; j_call: TRBJ2-1; cdr3_nt: TGTGCCAGCAGCGTAGTTAGCGGGAGGGTGTTTGATGAGCAGTTCTTC; cdr3_aa: CASSVVSGRVFDEQFF
v_call: TRBV24-1; d_call: -; clone_size: many; j_call: TRBJ2-4; cdr3_nt: TGTGCCACCAGTGATGGGACGGGGAAAAACATTCAGTACTTC; cdr3_aa: CATSDGTGKNIQYF
v_call: TRBV20-1; d_call: TRBD1; clone_size: many; j_call: TRBJ1-2; cdr3_nt: TGCAGTGCTAGAGATCAGTTGGGGACAGGGCGGGGCTACACCTTC; cdr3_aa: CSARDQLGTGRGYTF
v_call: TRBV6-1; d_call: -; clone_size: -; j_call: TRBJ1-2; cdr3_nt: TGTGCCAACAGTGAAGCGGACCAGGGGCCCTATGGCTACACCTTC; cdr3_aa: CANSEADQGPYGYTF
v_call: TRBV6-1; d_call: -; clone_size: many; j_call: TRBJ1-5; cdr3_nt: TGTGCCAGCAGTGAAAGAGGAGCAGGCTATAGCAATCAGCCCCAGCATTTT; cdr3_aa: CASSERGAGYSNQPQHF
v_call: TRBV4-2; d_call: TRBD2; clone_size: few; j_call: TRBJ2-7; cdr3_nt: TGTGCCAGCAGCCAAGGCGGGGGAGTCTCCTACGAGCAGTACTTC; cdr3_aa: CASSQGGGVSYEQYF
v_call: TRBV6-5; d_call: -; clone_size: many; j_call: TRBJ2-6; cdr3_nt: TGTGCCAGCAGTTATCGGATACCGCAGGGCGCTGGGGCCAACGTCCTGACTTTC; cdr3_aa: CASSYRIPQGAGANVLTF
v_call: TRBV6-1; d_call: -; clone_size: -; j_call: TRBJ2-3; cdr3_nt: TGTGCCAGCAGTGGCAAGGGGGGGGATACGCAGTATTTT; cdr3_aa: CASSGKGGDTQYF
v_call: TRBV6-6; d_call: -; clone_size: few; j_call: TRBJ2-7; cdr3_nt: TGTGCCAGCAGTTACCGCCTACAAGGGGGTTACGAGCAGTACTTC; cdr3_aa: CASSYRLQGGYEQYF
v_call: TRBV11-2; d_call: -; clone_size: -; j_call: TRBJ1-5; cdr3_nt: TGTGCCAGCTCACCGGCCCCCAATCAGCCCCAGCATTTT; cdr3_aa: CASSPAPNQPQHF
v_call: TRBV5-1; d_call: -; clone_size: many; j_call: TRBJ1-1; cdr3_nt: TGCGCCAGCAGCTTATTTAGCGGCCAAGCTTTCTTT; cdr3_aa: CASSLFSGQAFF
v_call: TRBV20-1; d_call: -; clone_size: few; j_call: TRBJ1-5; cdr3_nt: TGCAGTGCTAGAGAGGCGCAGATCAATCAGCCCCAGCATTTT; cdr3_aa: CSAREAQINQPQHF